This T cell receptor beta chain originates from a study of blood T cell repertoires in COVID-19. The study assigned cohorts using participant-reported clinical history. Assay used: immunoSEQ multiplex PCR; TCRdb lists only in-frame clones, some missing. The repertoire includes some 200,000 clones, around 85% of them detected once, and about 1.3% sits in the top ten. Germline V gene sequence: CDR1 MNHEY, CDR2 SMNVEV (reference sequence). The CDR3 runs to 15 residues. The V end lost 5 bases, the J end lost 5 bases, and 18 bases lay between the germline ends. This chain uses TRBV27 with TRBJ2-5; the D gene is possibly TRBD1 (6 bases). The TCR was taken from a middle-aged woman with acute COVID-19. Sequencing was done on a sample of PBMCs or T cells enriched from blood (not recorded which). CDR3 loop: CASSGYQGMGETQYF. CDR3 nucleotides: TGTGCCAGCAGTGGATATCAGGGGATGGGGGAGACCCAGTACTTC.